This TCR beta chain derives from a study of T cell responses to AZD1222 COVID-19 vaccine. Overall study findings and caveats: There were vaccine-associated CD4 TCRs across spike, dominant at 160-218 and 743-854.

Some clones are missing from TCRdb's copy, which holds only in-frame ones; the method was immunoSEQ multiplex PCR. Of some 200,000 clones listed, approximately 90% are singletons. The CDR3 consists of 13 residues. A word on this clone: As yet, its antigen is unknown.

The receptor comes from an adult who received the AZD1222 COVID-19 vaccine. Specimen: peripheral blood, collected 28 days after the second AZD1222 dose. The V call is TRBV21-1, the J call TRBJ1-1; TRBD1, as called in the table, went unchecked against the DNA. TRBV21-1 is a pseudogene locus. The CDR3 nucleotides are TGTGCCAGCAGCACCCAGGGTTACACTGAAGCTTTCTTT. As protein: CASSTQGYTEAFF.